This T cell receptor (beta chain) was captured in a study of OX40 agonist ivuxolimab in advanced cancers. Study as a whole: Partial responses were seen in three patients, one with hepatocellular carcinoma and two with cutaneous melanoma.

On cycle 4 day 1 and cycle 7 day 1, as well as at baseline, blood was sampled. The repertoire was sequenced with immunoSEQ multiplex PCR; TCRdb's copy has only in-frame clones and lacks some. The sample carries some 30,000 clones, roughly 90% recorded once. V was pared by 3 bases and J by 7 bases, with 8 bases between. This CDR3 has 12 amino acids. Germline V gene data show CDR1 as SGDLS and CDR2 as YYNGEE. For this clone: The target antigen is unknown.

Study-wide results and caveats: Dosing at 0.1 to 3.0 mg/kg was accompanied by clonal expansion of CD4+ and CD8+ blood T cells by week 6.

Source: CD4+ or CD8+ T cells sorted from blood, taken in a trial of the OX40 agonist ivuxolimab. This receptor was taken from an adult with an advanced solid tumor such as melanoma, head and neck, liver or kidney cancer. The chain links TRBV9 to TRBJ2-1, with unresolved D. CDR3 sequence: CASSGKTNEQFF. CDR3 DNA: TGTGCCAGCAGCGGGAAGACAAATGAGCAGTTCTTC.